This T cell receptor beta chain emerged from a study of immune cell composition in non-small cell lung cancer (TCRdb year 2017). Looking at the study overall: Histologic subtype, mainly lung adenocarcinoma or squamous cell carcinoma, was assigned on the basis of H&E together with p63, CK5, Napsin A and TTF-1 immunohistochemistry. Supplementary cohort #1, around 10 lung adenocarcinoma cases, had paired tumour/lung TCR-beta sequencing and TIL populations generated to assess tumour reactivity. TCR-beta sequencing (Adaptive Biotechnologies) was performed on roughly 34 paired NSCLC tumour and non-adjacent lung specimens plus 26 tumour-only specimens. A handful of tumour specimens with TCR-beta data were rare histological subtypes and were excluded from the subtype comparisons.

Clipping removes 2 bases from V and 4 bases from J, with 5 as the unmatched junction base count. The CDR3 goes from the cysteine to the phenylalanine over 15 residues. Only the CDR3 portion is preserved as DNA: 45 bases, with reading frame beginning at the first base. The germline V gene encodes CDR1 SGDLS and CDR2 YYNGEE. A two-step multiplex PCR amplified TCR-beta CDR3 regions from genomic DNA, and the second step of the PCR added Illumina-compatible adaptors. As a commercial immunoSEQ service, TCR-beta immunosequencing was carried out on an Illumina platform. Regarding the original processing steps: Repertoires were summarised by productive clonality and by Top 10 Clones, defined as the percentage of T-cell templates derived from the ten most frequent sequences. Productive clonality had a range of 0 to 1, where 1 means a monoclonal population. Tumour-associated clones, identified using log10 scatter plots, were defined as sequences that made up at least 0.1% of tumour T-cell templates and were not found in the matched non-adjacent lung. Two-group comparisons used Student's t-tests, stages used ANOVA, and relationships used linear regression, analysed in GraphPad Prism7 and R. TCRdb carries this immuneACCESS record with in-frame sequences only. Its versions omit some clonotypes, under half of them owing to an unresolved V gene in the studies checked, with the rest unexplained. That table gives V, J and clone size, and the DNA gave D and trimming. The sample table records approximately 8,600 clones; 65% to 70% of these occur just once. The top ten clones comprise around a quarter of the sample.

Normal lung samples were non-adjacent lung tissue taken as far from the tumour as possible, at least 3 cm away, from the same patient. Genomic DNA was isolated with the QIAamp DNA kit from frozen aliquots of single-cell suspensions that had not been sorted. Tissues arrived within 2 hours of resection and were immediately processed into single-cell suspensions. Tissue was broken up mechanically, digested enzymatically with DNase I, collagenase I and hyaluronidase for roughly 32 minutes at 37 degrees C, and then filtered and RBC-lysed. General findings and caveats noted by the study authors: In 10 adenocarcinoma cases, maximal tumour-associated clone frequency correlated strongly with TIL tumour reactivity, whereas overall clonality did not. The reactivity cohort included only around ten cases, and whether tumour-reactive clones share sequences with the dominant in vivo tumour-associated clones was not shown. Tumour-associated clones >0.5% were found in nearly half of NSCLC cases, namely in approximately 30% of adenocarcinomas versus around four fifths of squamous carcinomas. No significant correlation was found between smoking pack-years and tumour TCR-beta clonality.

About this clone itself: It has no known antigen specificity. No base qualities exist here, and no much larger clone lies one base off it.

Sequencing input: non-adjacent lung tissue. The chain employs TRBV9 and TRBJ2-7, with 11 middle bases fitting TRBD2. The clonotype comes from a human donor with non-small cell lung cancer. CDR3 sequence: CASSVSSGGIYEQYF. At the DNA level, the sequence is TGTGCCAGCAGCGTTTCTAGCGGGGGGATTTACGAGCAGTACTTC.